Below are 11 T cell receptor beta chains sequenced from a single sample in a study of regulatory T cells in long-lasting Graves disease. Researchers made TCR beta libraries by using iRepertoire HTBI primers and running Arm-PCR on CDR3 regions. TCRdb reanalysed the multiplex PCR reads using MiXCR and keeps one entry per CDR3 protein. The sample includes hundreds of thousands of distinct CDR3 sequences, 15% of them seen just once. Noted time point: newly diagnosed GD, antithyroid drugs for less than 3 months. Construction of the TCR library relied on RNA isolated from PBMCs. The same sample was also studied in work on T cells in Graves' hyperthyroidism and ophthalmopathy.

The sample here was peripheral blood mononuclear cells (PBMCs), taken at new diagnosis, from a patient treated with antithyroid drugs. The receptors were sampled from a woman in her forties with Graves disease.

The V gene is TRBV14, the J gene TRBJ2-3, with 10 bases fitting TRBD1. The V gene's germline CDR1 is SGHDN and CDR2 FVKESK. Losses at the gene ends were 4 bases for V and 6 bases for J; bases not matched to a gene: 10. This CDR3 is built from 16 residues. The CDR3: CASSRTPGTGEDTQYF. The CDR3 nucleotides are TGTGCCAGCAGCCGGACCCCCGGGACAGGGGAGGATACGCAGTATTTT.

This clonotype was seen repeatedly, ten times or more. The gene calls are TRBV3-1 and TRBJ2-3; D possibly corresponds to TRBD2 (5 bases). From germline, CDR1 is LGHDT and CDR2 YNNKEL (reference sequence). CDR3 length: 18 amino acids. V lost 0 bases and J 0 bases, leaving 16 bases between the germline ends. Here the CDR3 reads CASSQDPLSGGSTDTQYF. DNA of the CDR3: TGTGCCAGCAGCCAAGACCCCCTTTCTGGCGGGAGCACAGATACGCAGTATTTT.

This clonotype was counted ten times or more. The chain carries TRBV7-9 and TRBJ2-3; the D is unclear. Germline CDR1 SEHNR, CDR2 FQNEAQ (reference sequence). The V end was cut by 5 bases, the J end by 0 bases, with 9 bases between. The CDR3 runs 14 residues. The CDR3 region is CASSRNPSTDTQYF. CDR3 sequence (DNA): TGTGCCAGCAGCCGAAACCCTAGCACAGATACGCAGTATTTT. Complete variable domain (other parts from reference TRBV7-9 and TRBJ2-3): DTGVSQNPRHKITKRGQNVTFRCDPISEHNRLYWYRQTLGQGPEFLTYFQNEAQLEKSRLLSDRFSAERPKGSFSTLEIQRTEQGDSAMYLCASSRNPSTDTQYFGPGTRLTVL.

This clonotype was seen many times. The chain recombines TRBV11-2 with TRBJ1-1; D remains unclear. The CDR3 is 12 residues long. The germline V gene has CDR1 SGHAT and CDR2 FQNNGV. The V gene lost 1 base and the J gene lost 12 bases, with 12 bases spanning the gap. CDR3 sequence: CASSLGVLRSFF. CDR3 sequence (DNA): TGTGCCAGCAGCTTAGGAGTTCTTAGGTCTTTCTTT.

The rearrangement joins TRBV20-1 to TRBJ2-1; 9 positions match TRBD2. The V and J ends lost 3 bases and 2 bases, in that order; junction bases with no gene match: 8. This CDR3 region has 16 residues. Germline-derived CDR1 and CDR2 are DFQATT and SNEGSKA (reference sequence). CDR3 sequence (DNA): TGCAGTGCTAGGGGGGACTTAGCGGGAGCCTACAATGAGCAGTTCTTC. It yields the protein CSARGDLAGAYNEQFF.

In this sample, this clonotype turned up many times. The chain uses TRBV12-3 or TRBV12-4 and TRBJ2-3; 8 bases agree with TRBD2. V trimming: 3 bases; J trimming: 5 bases; junction bases outside the gene matches: 16. The CDR3 consists of 18 residues. The CDR3 loop reads CASSFPDYGGRFGDTQYF. In DNA, the CDR3 is TGTGCCAGCAGTTTCCCGGACTACGGCGGGAGGTTCGGAGATACGCAGTATTTT.

Turning to this clonotype: With a much larger clone just one base away, this may be a read error. The chain employs TRBV7-9 and TRBJ2-1, with D possibly being TRBD2 (5 bases). CDR1 SEHNR and CDR2 FQNEAQ come from the germline V gene (reference sequence). The length of the CDR3 is 17 residues. The CDR3 DNA reads as TGCGCCAGCAGCTCGGTTGCCGGCGGTGGAGGTTACAATGAGCAGCTCTTC. The encoded protein is CASSSVAGGGGYNEQLF.

This clonotype has a count of ten or more. This chain connects TRBV10-2 to TRBJ2-7, with TRBD1 as a possible D gene (6 bases). The CDR3 spans 13 residues. The germline gives CDR1 WSHSY, CDR2 SAAADI. V shed 5 bases and J shed 0 bases, with 8 bases lying between them. The CDR3 loop reads CASSWDTSYEQYF. In nucleotides, the CDR3 is TGCGCCAGCAGTTGGGACACCTCCTACGAGCAGTACTTC.

This clonotype has a count of ten or more. The chain joins TRBV28 to TRBJ2-1, with D possibly matching TRBD2 (5 bases). In germline, CDR1 is MDHEN, CDR2 SYDVKM. The CDR3 extends over 12 amino acids. V lost 4 bases and J 8 bases, leaving 9 bases between the germline ends. The CDR3 region has the DNA TGTGCCAGCAGTTCCGGGGTGGATGAGCAGTTCTTC. Encoded protein: CASSSGVDEQFF.

The chain is built from TRBV7-9 and TRBJ2-1; 7 nucleotides agree with TRBD1. Trimming at V came to 2 bases and at J to 13 bases, leaving 14 bases not matched to a gene. The CDR3 sequence is 15 residues long. Germline V CDR1 and CDR2: SEHNR, FQNEAQ (reference sequence). CDR3 protein: CASSLSSYARTGQFF. The CDR3 nucleotides are TGTGCCAGCAGCTTATCCAGTTATGCGAGGACAGGTCAGTTCTTC.

The chain is built from TRBV2 and TRBJ2-1; 7 bases fit TRBD1. J lost 5 bases, V lost 11 bases, and 12 bases had no gene match. The CDR3 sequence is 14 residues long. Germline loops: CDR1 SNHLY, CDR2 FYNNEI. Here the CDR3 DNA reads TGTGCCGGCCAACAGGGGCTTGCAGACAATGAGCAGTTCTTC. Its protein is CAGQQGLADNEQFF.